The rows below give T cell receptor beta chains drawn from one sample of a study of shared T cell receptors in the human thymus. Profiled with immunoSEQ multiplex PCR; TCRdb holds only in-frame clones, not every one. The sample lists under 850,000 clones; 85% to 90% were seen once. This sample also belongs to another study, concerning human thymus T cells.

Sequencing used thymocytes. These receptors came from a boy in the first two years of life with a congenital heart defect. Each CDR3 is given with its conserved first and last residue. A D gene is named only where the DNA matches it firmly. Rows give clone size only sometimes, using once, few, many, or a class for an expanded clone.

clone size	J gene	CDR3 length	V gene	D gene	CDR3 DNA	CDR3 protein
once	TRBJ2-7	14	TRBV5-6	TRBD1	TGTGCCAGCAGCCGTTGGGACAGCTCCTACGAGCAGTACTTC	CASSRWDSSYEQYF
-	TRBJ2-7	12	TRBV5-6	TRBD1	TGTGCCAGCAGCTCACAGGGGACCGAGCAGTACTTC	CASSSQGTEQYF
-	TRBJ2-7	15	TRBV7-2	TRBD1	TGTGCCAGCAGCCTTAGACAGGGGGTATACTACGAGCAGTACTTC	CASSLRQGVYYEQYF
-	TRBJ1-1	18	TRBV9	-	TGTGCCAGCAGCGTAACCCCCTCCCGCGACAGCATGAACACTGAAGCTTTCTTT	CASSVTPSRDSMNTEAFF
-	TRBJ2-1	14	TRBV6-6	-	TGTGCCAGCAGTAGGACACGGGTTTTGGATGAGCAGTTCTTC	CASSRTRVLDEQFF
-	TRBJ2-3	16	TRBV4-1	TRBD2	TGCGCCAGCAGCCTCCAAGGGAGCCTAGCGGCCGATACGCAGTATTTT	CASSLQGSLAADTQYF
-	TRBJ2-1	14	TRBV9	-	TGTGCCAGCAGCGTCGGGGGAGACCTTGTTGAGCAGTTCTTC	CASSVGGDLVEQFF
once	TRBJ2-3	15	TRBV7-2	-	TGTGCCAGCAGCTTAGGACTGGGACACGCAGATACGCAGTATTTT	CASSLGLGHADTQYF
-	TRBJ2-1	18	TRBV29-1	TRBD2	TGCAGCGTTGACCTGGGTCTCAGCGGGAGGGAGGGGGACAATGAGCAGTTCTTC	CSVDLGLSGREGDNEQFF
-	TRBJ2-7	15	TRBV5-1	-	TGCGCCAGCAGCTTTGCCGAGGGAGTGGTGTACGAGCAGTACTTC	CASSFAEGVVYEQYF
-	TRBJ2-1	13	TRBV11-3	-	TGTGCCAGCAGCTTAGACTACTACAATGAGCAGTTCTTC	CASSLDYYNEQFF
once	TRBJ2-3	11	TRBV6-1	-	TGTGCCAGCAGTGTGTCGGATACGCAGTATTTT	CASSVSDTQYF
-	TRBJ2-7	14	TRBV5-4	TRBD1	TGTGCCAGCAGCTCGACAGGGGGCCAGGACGAGCAGTACTTC	CASSSTGGQDEQYF
-	TRBJ1-6	17	TRBV5-6	TRBD1	TGTGCCAGCACCAAACAGGGGACCCCTGGGACTAATTCACCCCTCCACTTT	CASTKQGTPGTNSPLHF
-	TRBJ1-1	14	TRBV6-5	-	TGTGCCACCATGGGGGGGGCTAGGAGCACTGAAGCTTTCTTT	CATMGGARSTEAFF